The entry that follows covers one T cell receptor beta chain sequence. No cognate antigen has been identified for it. The source of the sample is a study of monozygotic twins with inflammatory bowel disease (dated by TCRdb to about 2019). A note on the overall study: The full study comprised 28 monozygotic twin pairs: nine German pairs (four IBD-concordant, five IBD-discordant) and 19 IBD-discordant Danish pairs. The search for disease-associated traits relied mainly on comparing, within discordant pairs, IBD patients with their genetically identical healthy co-twins. Each individual had, on average, about 151 000 unique TCRalpha sequences and 181 000 unique TCRbeta sequences available for analysis. Overall study outcomes, separate from this receptor: The results gave no support for a single strong signal or clonotype linked to IBD. Because patients were on differing immunosuppressive treatments, the repertoires may have picked up extra background noise and inter-individual variability. Compared with healthy twins, IBD patients had fewer clonotypes in common with other individuals, a difference most pronounced in patients showing signs of disease activity. TCRbeta repertoire diversity, by inverse Simpson index, was decreased in IBD patients compared with their healthy co-twins. Concordant and discordant twins showed no difference in repertoire similarity, possibly because of limited statistical power. The analysis was unable to tell apart different T cell subtypes.

From its cysteine to its phenylalanine, the CDR3 spans 14 amino acids. The record lacks a DNA sequence. The CDR1 and CDR2 encoded by the germline V gene (reference sequence) are GTSNPN and SVGIG. From each donor, a roughly 2.5 ml peripheral blood sample was collected into PAXgene tubes and stored at -80 degrees C. Without any T cell sorting, total RNA was extracted from whole blood using the PAXgene blood miRNA kit on an automated QIAcube. Peripheral blood from monozygotic twin pairs concordant or discordant for inflammatory bowel disease was subjected to deep TCRalpha and TCRbeta repertoire profiling with unique molecular barcoding. For every twin pair, smoking habits were documented, and each individual was categorised as a current, former or never smoker. The method was 5' RACE. Preparation of each TCR library used 3,000 to 4,000 ng of total RNA. For each sample, cDNA synthesis with SMARTScribe reverse transcriptase was split into eight separate reactions. During cDNA synthesis, template switching introduced unique molecular identifiers that contained a 6-nucleotide sample barcode. Amplification of TCRalpha and TCRbeta cDNA involved two nested PCRs of 16 and 9 cycles, and each PCR was followed by bead purification. Before amplification, the cDNA was both treated with uracil DNA-glycosylase and purified with the QIAquick PCR purification kit. The second PCR was the step at which Illumina TruSeq-compatible adapters and sample-specific barcodes were added. Library quality and concentration were assessed using TapeStation and Qubit, and roughly 5.5 ng of each library was pooled. Sequencing of pooled libraries was carried out on an Illumina HiSeq2500 single-index Rapid Run using 2 x 100 bp reads and custom sequencing primers. The authors processed their data as follows. PCR and sequencing errors were corrected by UMI-based consensus assembly using MiGEC version 1.2.6. MiXCR version 2.1.1 was used for V(D)J alignment, clonotype assembly and CDR3 extraction. To normalise gene usage, clonotype sharing and MAIT/NKT TCR abundance, the top 1000, 10 000 and 20 000 clonotypes in each sample were analysed. Diversity was computed as the inverse Simpson index with the vegan R package after downsampling to 27 000 UMIs. Paired Mann-Whitney U tests were applied to discordant twin pairs, with Benjamini-Hochberg correction for multiple testing. Each CDR3 protein sequence appears as one entry after TCRdb reprocessed the reads, and no DNA is included. These V and J calls are TCRdb output, not the study's own analysis. For this sample, the table gives about 380,000 distinct CDR3 sequences. The ten largest clones capture just over 2.5% of the sample.

Material for sequencing was blood. This receptor was identified in a human donor with ulcerative colitis or Crohn's disease, or a healthy co-twin of an affected twin (not recorded which). The chain uses TRBV30 and TRBJ1-2; the TRBD1 assignment by TCRdb is unverifiable without DNA. The CDR3 is CAWSVSGGAYGYTF.